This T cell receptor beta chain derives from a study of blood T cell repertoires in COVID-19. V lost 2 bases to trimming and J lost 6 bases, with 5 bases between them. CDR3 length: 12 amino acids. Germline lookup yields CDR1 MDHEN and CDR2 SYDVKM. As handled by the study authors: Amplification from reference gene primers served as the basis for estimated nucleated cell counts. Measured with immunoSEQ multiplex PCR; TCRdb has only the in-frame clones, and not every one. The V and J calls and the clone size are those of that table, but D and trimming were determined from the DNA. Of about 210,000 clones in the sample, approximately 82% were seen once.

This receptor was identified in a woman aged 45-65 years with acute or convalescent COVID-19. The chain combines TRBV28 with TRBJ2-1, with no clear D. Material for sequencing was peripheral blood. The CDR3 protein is CASSLERNEQFF. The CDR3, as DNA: TGTGCCAGCAGTTTAGAGCGCAATGAGCAGTTCTTC.